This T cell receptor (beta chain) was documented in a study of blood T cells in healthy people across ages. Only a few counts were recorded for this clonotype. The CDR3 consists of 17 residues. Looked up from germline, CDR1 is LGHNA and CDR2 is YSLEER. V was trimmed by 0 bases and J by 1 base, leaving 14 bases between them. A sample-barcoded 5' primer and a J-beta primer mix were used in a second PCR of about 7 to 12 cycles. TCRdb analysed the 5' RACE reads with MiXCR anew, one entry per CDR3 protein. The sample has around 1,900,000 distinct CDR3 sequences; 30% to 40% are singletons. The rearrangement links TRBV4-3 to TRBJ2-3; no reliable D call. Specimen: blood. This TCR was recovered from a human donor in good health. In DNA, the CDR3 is TGCGCCAGCAGCCAAGAGATTCGTGACACCCGCACAGATACGCAGTATTTT. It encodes CASSQEIRDTRTDTQYF.